This TCR beta chain was sequenced during a study of blood T cell repertoires in COVID-19 (dated by TCRdb to about 2020). The study in broad terms: The collaborator samples originated in the United States, Italy and Spain and spanned the acute and convalescent phases of COVID-19. The prospective study material was composed of cDNA or gDNA derived from T cells, B-cell-depleted T cells, or PBMCs. Subjects who had been exposed to COVID-19, were actively infected with it, or had recovered from it provided the deeply sampled blood TCRbeta repertoires that made up the dataset. The repertoires were released in a freely available public database intended as a resource for research on the immune response to SARS-CoV-2. Samples came from the ongoing ImmuneRACE study (first 160 participants) plus 1,254 subjects from 6 global collaborators. Nearly every sample came with metadata listing a de-identified subject ID, COVID-19 status, age in years and sex. HLA class I and class II types, where available, came from metadata supplied by the sample provider rather than from assay-based typing. Study-wide conclusions, independent of this receptor: The amount of clinical and demographic metadata varied by source and participant and was provided uncurated.

TCRbeta CDR3 regions were amplified from genomic DNA by means of the immunoSEQ Assay, a bias-controlled multiplex PCR. Under the source paper's analysis protocol: Within the assay, amplification of reference gene primers was used to estimate how many nucleated cells each sample contained. To quantify the absolute abundance of each unique TCRbeta CDR3 rearrangement, sequence reads were collapsed and filtered. For each sample, productive Simpson clonality was calculated as the square root of Simpson's diversity index across productive rearrangements. This immuneACCESS table, as held by TCRdb, lists in-frame sequences with V and J called but not all clones. Of the missing ones, under half trace to an unresolved V gene in checked studies; the others have no known cause. The DNA was the basis for D and trimming; V, J and clone size are from that table. The sample has approximately 170,000 clones on record, roughly 83% of them singletons. The ten largest clones add up to 4% to 4.5% of the sample.

Enrolling through a virtual design, the prospective study's participants ranged in age from roughly 18 to 100 years and lived across 24 United States geographic areas. To assign participants to cohorts, the prospective study relied on clinical history that participants themselves reported in a screening survey and a study questionnaire. Recovered participants in ImmuneRACE Cohort 3 were defined by two consecutive negative NP/OP PCR tests, clearance by a healthcare professional, or resolution of symptoms. Mobile phlebotomists in the prospective study collected whole blood, serum and a nasopharyngeal or oropharyngeal swab from every participant. Participants in the prospective study had the option to provide additional blood draws and questionnaires over a roughly two-month period. Prospective study blood samples were shipped either frozen or at room temperature before DNA extraction. Counted from cysteine to phenylalanine, this CDR3 has 17 amino acids. Just CDR3 DNA is preserved here, 51 bases in frame from base 1. Ends trimmed: V by 4 bases, J by 0 bases; bases unmatched to a gene: 9. The germline V gene (reference sequence) provides CDR1 SGHKS and CDR2 YYEKEE.

This clone has more than one count but fewer than ten. What this receptor recognizes is not known. The input lacks base qualities; no much larger clone sits a single base away. The chain is assembled from TRBV5-5 and TRBJ1-1; TRBD1 lines up with 10 middle nucleotides. This receptor was taken from a woman aged 45 to 65 who had recovered from COVID-19. Sequencing was done on a sample of PBMCs or T cells enriched from blood (not recorded which). The CDR3 protein: CASSPTGGWGVNTEAFF. DNA sequence: TGTGCCAGCAGCCCGACAGGGGGCTGGGGGGTGAACACTGAAGCTTTCTTT.